These 17 T cell receptor beta chains were all obtained from the same sample, sequenced in a study of blood T cell repertoires in COVID-19 (dated by TCRdb to the early 2020s). To prepare the library, the immunoSEQ multiplex PCR assay was applied. TCRdb mirrors the immuneACCESS table, restricted to in-frame sequences. Some clones are absent from its copies; in checked studies, under half trace to an unresolved V gene, and the reason for the others is unknown. This sample has hundreds of thousands of clones in its table, and less than 90% of those were observed once. The top ten hold just over 0.7% of the sample. Material for sequencing was peripheral blood. These receptors all come from a man aged 35-49 years with acute or convalescent COVID-19.

V and J are TRBV5-1 and TRBJ2-1; D unresolved. Trimming took 3 bases from V and 0 from J, leaving 13 bases between them. This CDR3 spans 16 amino acids. Germline V CDR1 and CDR2: SGHRS, YFSETQ. The CDR3 DNA reads as TGCGCCAGCAGCTCCTTTCGCTCGAGCTCCTACAATGAGCAGTTCTTC. This sequence encodes CASSSFRSSSYNEQFF.

The chain carries TRBV1 and TRBJ2-1; the table assigns TRBD2, which was not confirmed against the DNA. TRBV1 is a pseudogene segment. The CDR3 runs 16 residues. The CDR3: CTSSYFTSGGRDEQFF. The CDR3 nucleotides are TGCACCAGCAGCTACTTTACTAGCGGGGGGAGGGATGAGCAGTTCTTC.

The CDR3 protein is CASSLLGTNYGYTF. The CDR3 region has the DNA TGTGCCAGCAGTTTATTGGGGACAAACTATGGCTACACCTTC. The V and J genes are TRBV28 and TRBJ1-2; D is possibly TRBD1 (6 bases). The CDR3 is 14 residues long. Germline values: CDR1 MDHEN, CDR2 SYDVKM. V was pared by 1 base and J by 2 bases, with 8 bases between.

This sequence joins TRBV4-3 and TRBJ2-2; TRBD1 matches 8 bases. Germline CDR1 and CDR2: LGHNA and YSLEER. The trim removed 0 bases at V and 4 bases at J, leaving 13 bases unmatched. The CDR3 is made up of 19 amino acids. CDR3 sequence (DNA): TGCGCCAGCAGCCAAGAGCCGGACAGGGCCTCTTGGAGCACCGGGGAGCTGTTTTTT. Protein: CASSQEPDRASWSTGELFF.

The V gene is TRBV4-3, the J gene TRBJ2-5; 8 nucleotides agree with TRBD2. In germline, CDR1 is LGHNA, CDR2 YSLEER. The CDR3 totals 16 residues. Trimming took 4 bases from V and 1 from J; bases not matched to a gene: 8. Here the CDR3 reads CASSPLAGPSQETQYF. The CDR3 nucleotides are TGCGCCAGCAGCCCTCTAGCGGGTCCTTCCCAAGAGACCCAGTACTTC.

This chain connects TRBV4-2 to TRBJ2-7; TRBD1 matches at 10 bases. V lost 5 bases to trimming and J lost 6 bases; unmatched junction nucleotides: 10. This CDR3 spans 15 amino acids. Germline CDR1 reads LGHNA; CDR2 reads YNFKEQ. The CDR3 DNA reads as TGTGCCAGCAGCTCCTCGACAGGGGGCTTCTCCGAGCAGTACTTC. Its translation: CASSSSTGGFSEQYF.

This chain uses TRBV28 with TRBJ2-7; D possibly corresponds to TRBD2 (6 bases). The CDR3 is 15 amino acids. V was pared by 7 bases and J by 1 base, with 17 bases between. Per the germline V gene, CDR1 is MDHEN and CDR2 is SYDVKM. The CDR3 region has the DNA TGTGCCAGCACTTTGGGAGGAGACTATTCCTACGAGCAGTACTTC. Protein sequence: CASTLGGDYSYEQYF.

This chain connects TRBV3-1 (or the pseudogene TRBV3-2) to TRBJ2-3; 10 positions agree with TRBD1. Unmatched junction bases numbered 6, after V lost 5 bases and J lost 1 base. The CDR3 is 16 amino acids. In germline, CDR1 is LGHDT, CDR2 YNNKEL (reference sequence). The CDR3 reads CASSKTGGLGTDTQYF. The CDR3 nucleotides are TGTGCCAGCAGCAAGACAGGGGGCCTAGGCACAGATACGCAGTATTTT.

The rearrangement joins TRBV27 to TRBJ2-5; a weak D match, TRBD1 (5 bases). V lost 2 bases and J 0 bases, leaving 7 bases between the germline ends. The CDR3 consists of 14 residues. The V gene's germline CDR1 is MNHEY and CDR2 SMNVEV (reference sequence). CDR3: CASSLRGNQETQYF. The CDR3 DNA reads TGTGCCAGCAGTTTAAGGGGAAACCAAGAGACCCAGTACTTC.

The V call is TRBV30, the J call TRBJ1-6; D might be TRBD1 (5 bases). CDR3 length: 13 amino acids. Germline values: CDR1 GTSNPN, CDR2 SVGIG (reference sequence). The germline V and J ends were trimmed by 3 bases and 5 bases, with 8 bases remaining between them. The chain's CDR3 is CAWRGTNNSPLHF. CDR3 bases: TGTGCCTGGAGAGGGACTAATAATTCACCCCTCCACTTT.

V and J are TRBV6-5 and TRBJ2-7, with D perhaps matching TRBD2 (5 bases). Germline V gene lookup returns CDR1 MNHEY and CDR2 SVGAGI. Trimming left V 6 bases short and J 0 bases short, with 9 bases between. This CDR3 comprises 13 residues. The CDR3 spells CASRDWSSYEQYF. CDR3 DNA sequence: TGTGCCAGCAGGGACTGGAGCTCCTACGAGCAGTACTTC.

V is TRBV7-2 and J is TRBJ2-7; TRBD2 matches 8 bases. J was trimmed by 2 bases and V by 1 base; bases with no gene match: 7. CDR1 is SGHTA and CDR2 is FQGNSA in the germline V gene. This CDR3 spans 16 amino acids. The DNA of the CDR3 is TGTGCCAGCAGCTTAGTGGGTAGCGGGACCCCCTACGAGCAGTACTTC. Translating gives CASSLVGSGTPYEQYF.

About this clone itself: One end of the junction is discordant with germline, which a read error may explain. V and J are TRBV6-2 or TRBV6-3 and TRBJ2-1, with TRBD1 identical over 7 bases. Per germline, CDR1 MNHEY and CDR2 SVGEGT. The CDR3 sequence is 12 residues long. The CDR3 sequence is CASSLDDREGVF. CDR3 bases: TGTGCCAGCAGTCTCGATGACAGGGAAGGGGTCTTC.

For the CDR3, the DNA is TGTGCCAGCTCACCACGTTCTGCGGGAGAAGGAGAGACCCAGTACTTC. Translating it yields CASSPRSAGEGETQYF. This sequence joins TRBV18 and TRBJ2-5; 7 bases are a match to TRBD2. With V trimmed by 1 base and J by 4 bases, 9 bases remained unmatched. The CDR3 spans 16 residues. Germline CDR1 reads KGHSH; CDR2 reads LQKENI.

This clone was observed a single time. The DNA of the CDR3 is TGTGCCAGCAGCCGCAGACTAGCGGGAGGAGATACGCAGTATTTT. It specifies CASSRRLAGGDTQYF. The genes are TRBV9 and TRBJ2-3; 13 bases fit TRBD2. The V gene's germline CDR1 is SGDLS and CDR2 YYNGEE. The V and J ends lost 4 bases and 5 bases, in that order; junction bases with no gene match: 4. The CDR3 sequence is 15 residues long. Using reference TRBV9 and TRBJ2-3 for the parts outside the CDR3, the full variable domain is DSGVTQTPKHLITATGQRVTLRCSPRSGDLSVYWYQQSLDQGLQFLIQYYNGEERAKGNILERFSAQQFPDLHSELNLSSLELGDSALYFCASSRRLAGGDTQYFGPGTRLTVL.

The chain recombines TRBV5-6 with TRBJ1-2; no clear D. This CDR3 has 15 amino acids. The germline gives CDR1 SGHDT, CDR2 YYEEEE. The V end lost 2 bases, the J end lost 4 bases, and 15 bases lay between the germline ends. CDR3 sequence: CASSLGEDVSYGYTF. CDR3 nucleotide sequence: TGTGCCAGCAGCTTAGGTGAGGATGTCTCCTATGGCTACACCTTC.

The genes are TRBV11-2 and TRBJ1-6, with a tentative D call TRBD1 (5 bases). The CDR3 is 17 residues long. The germline CDR1 and CDR2 sequences are SGHAT and FQNNGV. The V end lost 1 base, the J end lost 0 bases, and 10 bases lay between the germline ends. The CDR3 sequence is CASSLAGLNSYNSPLHF. The CDR3 bases are TGTGCCAGCAGCTTAGCAGGGCTTAACTCCTATAATTCACCCCTCCACTTT.